What follows is one T cell receptor (beta chain) and its context. What it binds is unknown. Other nucleotide sequences in the sample specify the same CDR3. CDR3 length: 13 residues. V was pared by 5 bases and J by 0 bases, with 5 bases between. The germline V gene has CDR1 MNHEY and CDR2 SMNVEV (reference sequence). The sample originates from a study of long-term antiretroviral therapy in people with HIV. General study results and limits: Those clones which expanded before ART made up the dominant part of the repertoire at all time points. Repertoires from HIV showed CDR3 length ranges narrower than those of controls. Diversity rose after ART but stayed below transplant donor controls.

Samples were assayed with immunoSEQ v3.0 at survey level. A per-sample goal of about 40,000-50,000 T-cell genomes was targeted by sequencing. Produced via immunoSEQ multiplex PCR; TCRdb's table is partial and in-frame only. This sample has about 29,000 clones; approximately 88% occur once, and the top ten carry 3.5% to 5%. The sequence derives from a woman under 30 with HIV. Sequencing used unsorted PBMCs, obtained 0.5 years after starting antiretroviral therapy. The rearrangement uses TRBV27 and TRBJ1-5; D gene uncertain. The CDR3 DNA sequence: TGTGCCAGCAGTCTTTTTAGCAATCAGCCCCAGCATTTT. Translation gives CASSLFSNQPQHF.